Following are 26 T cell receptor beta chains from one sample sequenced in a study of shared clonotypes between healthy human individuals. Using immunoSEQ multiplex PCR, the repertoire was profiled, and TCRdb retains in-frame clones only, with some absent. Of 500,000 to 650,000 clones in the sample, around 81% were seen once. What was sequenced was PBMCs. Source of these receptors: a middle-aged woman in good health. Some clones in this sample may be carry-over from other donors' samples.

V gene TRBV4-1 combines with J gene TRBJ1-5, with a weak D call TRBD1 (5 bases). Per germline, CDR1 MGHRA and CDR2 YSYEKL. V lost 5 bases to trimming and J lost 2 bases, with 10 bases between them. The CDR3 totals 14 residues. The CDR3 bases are TGCGCCAGCAGCTACGGGGGTGGCAATCAGCCCCAGCATTTT. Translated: CASSYGGGNQPQHF.

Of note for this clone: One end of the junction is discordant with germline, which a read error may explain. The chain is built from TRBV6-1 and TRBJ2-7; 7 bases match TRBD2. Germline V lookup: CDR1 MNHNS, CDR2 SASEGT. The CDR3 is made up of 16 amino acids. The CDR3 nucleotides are TGTGCCATCAGTGAGTCGAGTTATGGCGGGAGTTCCGAGCAGTACTTC. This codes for CAISESSYGGSSEQYF.

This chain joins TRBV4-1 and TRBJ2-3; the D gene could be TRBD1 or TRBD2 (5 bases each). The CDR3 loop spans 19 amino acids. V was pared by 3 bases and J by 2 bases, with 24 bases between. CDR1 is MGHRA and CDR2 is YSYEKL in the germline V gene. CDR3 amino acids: CASSHPRGAGPRITDTQYF. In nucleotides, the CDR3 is TGCGCCAGCAGCCACCCCCGAGGGGCTGGGCCTCGGATCACAGATACGCAGTATTTT.

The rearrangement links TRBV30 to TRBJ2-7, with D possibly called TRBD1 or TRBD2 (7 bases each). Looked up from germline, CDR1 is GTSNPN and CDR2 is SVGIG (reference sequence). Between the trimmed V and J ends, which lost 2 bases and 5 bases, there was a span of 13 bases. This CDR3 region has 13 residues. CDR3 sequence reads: CAWSSGTEDEQYF. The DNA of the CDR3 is TGTGCCTGGAGTAGCGGGACAGAAGACGAGCAGTACTTC.

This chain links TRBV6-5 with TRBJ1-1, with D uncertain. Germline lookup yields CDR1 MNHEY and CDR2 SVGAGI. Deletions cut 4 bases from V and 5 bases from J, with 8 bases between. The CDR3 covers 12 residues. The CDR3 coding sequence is TGTGCCAGCAGTTCGAGTCTTACTGAAGCTTTCTTT. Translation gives CASSSSLTEAFF.

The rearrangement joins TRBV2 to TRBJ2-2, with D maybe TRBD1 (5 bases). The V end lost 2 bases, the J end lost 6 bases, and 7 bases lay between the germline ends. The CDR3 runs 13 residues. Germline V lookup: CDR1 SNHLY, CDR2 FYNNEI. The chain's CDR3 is CASSELGPGELFF. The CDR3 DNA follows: TGTGCCAGCAGTGAATTGGGGCCCGGGGAGCTGTTTTTT.

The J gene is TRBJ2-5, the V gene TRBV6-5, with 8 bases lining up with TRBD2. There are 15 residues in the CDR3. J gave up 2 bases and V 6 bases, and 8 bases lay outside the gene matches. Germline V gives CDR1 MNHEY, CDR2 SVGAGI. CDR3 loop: CASSASGFPQETQYF. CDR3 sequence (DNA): TGTGCCAGCAGCGCTAGCGGGTTCCCTCAAGAGACCCAGTACTTC.

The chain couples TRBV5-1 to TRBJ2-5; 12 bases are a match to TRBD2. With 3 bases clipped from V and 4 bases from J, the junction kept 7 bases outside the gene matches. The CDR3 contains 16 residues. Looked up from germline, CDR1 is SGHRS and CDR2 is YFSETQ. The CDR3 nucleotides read TGCGCCAGCAGCTCCCGACTAGCGGGAGTTGGAGAGACCCAGTACTTC. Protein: CASSSRLAGVGETQYF.

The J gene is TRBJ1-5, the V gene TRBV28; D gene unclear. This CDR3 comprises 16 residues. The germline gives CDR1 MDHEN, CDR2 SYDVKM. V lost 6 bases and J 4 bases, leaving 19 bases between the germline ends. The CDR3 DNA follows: TGTGCCAGCAGCACTGCGGCCTCCGCCTATAATCAGCCCCAGCATTTT. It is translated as CASSTAASAYNQPQHF.

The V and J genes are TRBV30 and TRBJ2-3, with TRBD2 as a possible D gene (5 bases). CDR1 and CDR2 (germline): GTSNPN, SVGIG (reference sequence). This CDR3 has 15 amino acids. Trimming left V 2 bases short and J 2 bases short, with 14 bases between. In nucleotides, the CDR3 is TGTGCCTGGAGTTTTAGCGACGCCTACACAGATACGCAGTATTTT. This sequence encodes CAWSFSDAYTDTQYF.

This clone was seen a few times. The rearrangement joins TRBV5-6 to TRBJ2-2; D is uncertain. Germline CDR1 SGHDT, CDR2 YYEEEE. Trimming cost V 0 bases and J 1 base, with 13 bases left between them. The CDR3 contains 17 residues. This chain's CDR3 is CASSLARISRNTGELFF. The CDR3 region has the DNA TGTGCCAGCAGCTTGGCCAGGATAAGTAGGAACACCGGGGAGCTGTTTTTT.

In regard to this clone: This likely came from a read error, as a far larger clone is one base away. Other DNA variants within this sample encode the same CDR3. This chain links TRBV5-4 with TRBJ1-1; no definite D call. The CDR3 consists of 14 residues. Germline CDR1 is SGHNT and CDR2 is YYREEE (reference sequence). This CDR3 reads CASSNIVVDTEAFF. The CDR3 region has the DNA TGCGCCAGCAGCAATATCGTGGTTGACACTGAAGCTTTCTTT. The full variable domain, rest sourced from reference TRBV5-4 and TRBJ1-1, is ETGVTQSPTHLIKTRGQQVTLRCSSQSGHNTVSWYQQALGQGPQFIFQYYREEENGRGNFPPRFSGLQFPNYSSELNVNALELDDSALYLCASSNIVVDTEAFFGQGTRLTVV.

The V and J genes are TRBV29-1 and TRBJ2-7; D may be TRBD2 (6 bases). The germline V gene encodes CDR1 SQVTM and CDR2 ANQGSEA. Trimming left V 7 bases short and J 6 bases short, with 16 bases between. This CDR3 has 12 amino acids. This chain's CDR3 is CSGGLMGGEQYF. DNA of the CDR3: TGCAGCGGGGGTTTGATGGGAGGCGAGCAGTACTTC.

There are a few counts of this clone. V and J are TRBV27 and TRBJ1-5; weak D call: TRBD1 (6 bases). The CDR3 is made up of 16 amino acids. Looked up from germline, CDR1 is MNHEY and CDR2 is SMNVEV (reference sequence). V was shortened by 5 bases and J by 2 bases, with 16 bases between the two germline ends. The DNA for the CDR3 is TGTGCCAGCAGTCCGTGGGCAGGGGTTGGCAATCAGCCCCAGCATTTT. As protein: CASSPWAGVGNQPQHF.

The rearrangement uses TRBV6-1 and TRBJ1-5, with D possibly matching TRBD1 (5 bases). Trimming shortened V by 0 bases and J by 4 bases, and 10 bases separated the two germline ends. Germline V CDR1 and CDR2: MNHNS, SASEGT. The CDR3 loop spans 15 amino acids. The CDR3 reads CASSEAGVGNQPQHF. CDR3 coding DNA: TGTGCCAGCAGTGAAGCAGGGGTAGGAAATCAGCCCCAGCATTTT.

The CDR3 spells CASSGMGTDTEAFF. CDR3 DNA: TGCGCCAGCAGTGGTATGGGTACGGACACTGAAGCTTTCTTT. The chain carries TRBV10-1 and TRBJ1-1; no clear D gene. This CDR3 is 14 amino acids long. V was shortened by 4 bases and J by 3 bases, with 12 bases between the two germline ends. Germline values: CDR1 WNHNN, CDR2 SYGVQD (reference sequence).

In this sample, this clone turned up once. CDR3 nucleotides: TGTGCCAGCAGCTTGGGGGACAACACTGGAAACACCATATATTTT. It yields the protein CASSLGDNTGNTIYF. The rearrangement joins TRBV5-6 to TRBJ1-3; weak D call: TRBD1 (6 bases). The germline V and J ends were trimmed by 0 bases and 2 bases, with 9 bases remaining between them. The V gene's germline CDR1 is SGHDT and CDR2 YYEEEE. The CDR3 is 15 amino acids. Full variable domain (rest looked up from reference TRBV5-6 and TRBJ1-3): DAGVTQSPTHLIKTRGQQVTLRCSPKSGHDTVSWYQQALGQGPQFIFQYYEEEERQRGNFPDRFSGHQFPNYSSELNVNALLLGDSALYLCASSLGDNTGNTIYFGEGSWLTVV.

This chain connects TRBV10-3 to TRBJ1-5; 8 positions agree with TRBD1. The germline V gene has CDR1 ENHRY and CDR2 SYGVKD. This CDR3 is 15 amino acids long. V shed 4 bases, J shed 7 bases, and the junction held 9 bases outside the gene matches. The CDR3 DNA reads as TGTGCCATCAGTGGCCCGGGACAGGAGAAACAGCCCCAGCATTTT. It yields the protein CAISGPGQEKQPQHF.

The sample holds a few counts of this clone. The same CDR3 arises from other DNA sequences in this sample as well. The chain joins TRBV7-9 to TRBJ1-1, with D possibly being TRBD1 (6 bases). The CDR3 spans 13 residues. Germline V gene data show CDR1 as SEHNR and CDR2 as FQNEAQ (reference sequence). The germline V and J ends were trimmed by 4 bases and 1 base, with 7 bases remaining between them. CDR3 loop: CASSSGQNTEAFF. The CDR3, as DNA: TGTGCCAGCAGCTCGGGACAGAACACTGAAGCTTTCTTT.

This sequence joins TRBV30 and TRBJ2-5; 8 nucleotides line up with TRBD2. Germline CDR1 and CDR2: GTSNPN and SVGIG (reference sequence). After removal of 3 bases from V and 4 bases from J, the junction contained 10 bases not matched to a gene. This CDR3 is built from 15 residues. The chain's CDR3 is CAWRARGGRLETQYF. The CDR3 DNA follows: TGTGCCTGGAGGGCCCGGGGCGGGAGGTTAGAGACCCAGTACTTC.

The CDR3 loop reads CASSLEGTVQETQYF. CDR3 nucleotide sequence: TGTGCCAGCAGCTTAGAGGGGACAGTTCAAGAGACCCAGTACTTC. The chain joins TRBV7-9 to TRBJ2-5; 7 nucleotides align to TRBD1. CDR3 size: 15 residues. V shed 1 base and J 2 bases; nucleotides not matched to a gene: 4. Germline values: CDR1 SEHNR, CDR2 FQNEAQ (reference sequence).

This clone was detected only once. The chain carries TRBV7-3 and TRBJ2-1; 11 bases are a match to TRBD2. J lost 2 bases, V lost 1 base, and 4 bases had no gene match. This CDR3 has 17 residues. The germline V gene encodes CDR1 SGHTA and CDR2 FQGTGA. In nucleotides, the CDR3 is TGTGCCAGCAGCTTAATTAGCGGGAGGGGTACCTACAATGAGCAGTTCTTC. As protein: CASSLISGRGTYNEQFF.

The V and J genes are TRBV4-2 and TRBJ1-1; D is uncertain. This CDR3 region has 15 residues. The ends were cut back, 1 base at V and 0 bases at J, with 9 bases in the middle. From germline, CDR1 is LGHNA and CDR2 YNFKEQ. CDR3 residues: CASSQVVRLNTEAFF. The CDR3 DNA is TGTGCCAGCAGCCAAGTGGTCAGACTGAACACTGAAGCTTTCTTT.

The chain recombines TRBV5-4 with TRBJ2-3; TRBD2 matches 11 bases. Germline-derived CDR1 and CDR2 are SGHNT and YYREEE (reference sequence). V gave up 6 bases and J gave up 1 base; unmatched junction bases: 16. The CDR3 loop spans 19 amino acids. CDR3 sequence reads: CASNVRGLAASGGTDTQYF. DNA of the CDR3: TGTGCCAGCAACGTCAGGGGACTAGCGGCATCGGGTGGCACAGATACGCAGTATTTT.

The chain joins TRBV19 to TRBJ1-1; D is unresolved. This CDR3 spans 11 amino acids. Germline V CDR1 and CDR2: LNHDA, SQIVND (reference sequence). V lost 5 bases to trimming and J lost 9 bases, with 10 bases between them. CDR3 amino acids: CASSFQGKAFF. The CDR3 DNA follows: TGTGCCAGTAGTTTTCAAGGAAAAGCTTTCTTT.

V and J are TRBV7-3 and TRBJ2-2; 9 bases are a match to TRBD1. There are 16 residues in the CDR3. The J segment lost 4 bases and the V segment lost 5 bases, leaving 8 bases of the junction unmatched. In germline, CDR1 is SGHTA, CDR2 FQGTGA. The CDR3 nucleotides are TGTGCCAGCAGCGCCACAGGGGGCCGGACCACCGGGGAGCTGTTTTTT. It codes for CASSATGGRTTGELFF. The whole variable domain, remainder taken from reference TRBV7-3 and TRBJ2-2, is GAGVSQTPSNKVTEKGKYVELRCDPISGHTALYWYRQSLGQGPEFLIYFQGTGAADDSGLPNDRFFAVRPEGSVSTLKIQRTERGDSAVYLCASSATGGRTTGELFFGEGSRLTVL.